This is a list of T cell receptor beta chains from one sample in a study of PD-L1 blockade in urothelial cancer. Libraries were prepared by immunoSEQ multiplex PCR; TCRdb keeps only in-frame clonotypes and omits some of them. The data contain just over 50,000 clones, about 72% of them singletons. The sample consisted of PBMCs, taken around atezolizumab (anti-PD-L1) treatment. These receptors were obtained from a man between 65 and 80 years old with urothelial cancer. Each CDR3 is given with its conserved first and last residue. A D gene is named only where the DNA matches it firmly. Not all rows give a size; the values are once, few, many and, for expanded clones, a class.

TRBJ1-5	TRBV30	-	TRBD1	CAWSTGGIGNQPQHF	TGTGCCTGGAGTACAGGGGGCATAGGCAATCAGCCCCAGCATTTT
TRBJ2-1	TRBV18	-	-	CASSPSRGGKTYNEQFF	TGTGCCAGCTCACCGAGTAGGGGGGGGAAAACCTACAATGAGCAGTTCTTC
TRBJ2-1	TRBV27	-	TRBD2	CASSFDPAGVYNEQFF	TGTGCCAGCAGTTTCGACCCAGCGGGAGTCTACAATGAGCAGTTCTTC
TRBJ1-4	TRBV4-1	-	-	CASSPWGGEKLFF	TGCGCCAGCAGCCCATGGGGGGGCGAAAAACTGTTTTTT
TRBJ2-1	TRBV29-1	few	-	CSARPRGDNEQFF	TGCAGCGCCCGACCCCGGGGAGACAATGAGCAGTTCTTC
TRBJ2-7	TRBV19	-	-	CASSIRAGSEAQYF	TGTGCCAGTAGTATTCGGGCAGGCTCGGAGGCGCAGTACTTC
TRBJ2-7	TRBV18	-	TRBD1	CASSPDRGLNEQYF	TGTGCCAGCTCACCCGACAGGGGGCTGAACGAGCAGTACTTC
TRBJ2-7	TRBV6-6	-	-	CASSPTTGTYEQYF	TGTGCCAGCAGTCCTACGACAGGAACCTACGAGCAGTACTTC
TRBJ2-2	TRBV4-3	-	TRBD2	CASSQDTSVRSTGELFF	TGCGCCAGCAGCCAAGATACTAGCGTCCGATCCACCGGGGAGCTGTTTTTT
TRBJ1-6	TRBV7-9	-	-	CASSFGEYSPLHF	TGTGCCAGCAGCTTTGGGGAGTATTCACCCCTCCACTTT
TRBJ2-7	TRBV5-5	-	-	CASSSLGGEQYF	TGTGCCAGCAGCTCCCTAGGTGGCGAGCAGTACTTC